The 21 T cell receptor beta chains below come from one sample, sequenced in a study of T cell repertoires in cytomegalovirus infection. The antigens of these receptors remain unknown. From the reads, TCRdb called clonotypes with MiXCR, one entry per CDR3 protein. This sample has roughly 860,000 distinct CDR3 sequences, with 32% found just once. The material was cultured CD8+ T cells from PBMCs, obtained from culture after CMV antigen stimulation. These receptors were obtained from a human donor in good health (CMV status not recorded). Some clones in this sample may be carry-over from other donors' samples.

V gene TRBV11-2 combines with J gene TRBJ1-2, with TRBD1 as a possible D gene (5 bases). This CDR3 has 16 amino acids. Trimming took 1 base from V and 6 from J, leaving 18 bases between them. The germline V gene encodes CDR1 SGHAT and CDR2 FQNNGV. CDR3 in amino acids: CASSLVPAGRGDGYTF. The CDR3 DNA reads TGTGCCAGCAGCTTAGTACCGGCAGGGAGGGGAGATGGCTACACCTTC.

As to this clonotype: Given a much more abundant clone one base away, this may be a read error. The CDR3 here is CANSAGTGEYYNSPLHF. The CDR3 region has the DNA TGTGCCAACAGCGCGGGGACAGGCGAATACTATAATTCACCCCTCCACTTT. This chain joins TRBV7-2 and TRBJ1-6; 8 nucleotides match TRBD1. The CDR3 length is 17 residues. CDR1 is SGHTA and CDR2 is FQGNSA in the germline V gene.

The chain couples TRBV6-5 to TRBJ2-2; 7 nucleotides match TRBD2. The CDR3 contains 17 residues. With 1 base clipped from V and 4 bases from J, the junction kept 9 bases outside the gene matches. The germline gives CDR1 MNHEY, CDR2 SVGAGI. CDR3 DNA: TGTGCCAGCAGTTACTGGGGGGGGACCTCGGGCACCGGGGAGCTGTTTTTT. Translated, it gives CASSYWGGTSGTGELFF.

The chain has TRBV28 and TRBJ2-5; D perhaps matches TRBD2 (5 bases). The CDR3 totals 15 residues. The V gene lost 5 bases and the J gene lost 4 bases, with 17 bases spanning the gap. Germline V gene data show CDR1 as MDHEN and CDR2 as SYDVKM. Here the CDR3 reads CASSPRTQTGETQYF. The DNA for the CDR3 is TGTGCCAGCAGTCCCCGGACTCAAACGGGAGAGACCCAGTACTTC. Full variable domain (rest looked up from reference TRBV28 and TRBJ2-5): DVKVTQSSRYLVKRTGEKVFLECVQDMDHENMFWYRQDPGLGLRLIYFSYDVKMKEKGDIPEGYSVSREKKERFSLILESASTNQTSMYLCASSPRTQTGETQYFGPGTRLLVL.

As regards this clonotype: One end of the junction fails to match germline, which may point to a read error. The rearrangement links TRBV20-1 to TRBJ2-3, with D tentatively TRBD2 (8 bases). This CDR3 is built from 18 residues. The germline CDR1 and CDR2 sequences are DFQATT and SNEGSKA (reference sequence). CDR3 region: CSARDSTLDRTSTDTRYF. DNA of the CDR3: TGCAGTGCTAGAGATTCGACGCTGGACAGGACTAGCACAGATACGCGGTATTTT.

The chain links TRBV11-1 to TRBJ2-5, with D tentatively TRBD1 (6 bases). V dropped 4 bases and J dropped 0 bases, with 9 bases sitting between them. The CDR3 loop spans 14 amino acids. The germline V gene encodes CDR1 SGHAT and CDR2 FQDESV (reference sequence). The CDR3 loop is CASSWDTDQETQYF. In DNA, the CDR3 is TGTGCCAGCAGCTGGGACACGGACCAAGAGACCCAGTACTTC.

The gene calls are TRBV5-1 and TRBJ1-1; 8 positions agree with TRBD1. V trimming: 5 bases; J trimming: 1 base; junction bases outside the gene matches: 7. CDR3 length: 15 amino acids. From germline, CDR1 is SGHRS and CDR2 YFSETQ. CDR3 coding DNA: TGCGCCAGCAGGCCTAGTGGACAGGGGAACACTGAAGCTTTCTTT. Protein product: CASRPSGQGNTEAFF.

This clonotype was observed many times. The rearrangement uses TRBV7-8 and TRBJ2-7; 15 positions match TRBD2. CDR3 length: 15 residues. Germline V gives CDR1 SGHVS, CDR2 FQNEAQ. The V and J ends lost 5 bases and 4 bases, in that order; junction bases with no gene match: 3. The CDR3 nucleotides read TGTGCCAGCAGCCCGGGACTAGCGGGGGGATACGAGCAGTACGTC. Its translation is CASSPGLAGGYEQYV.

This clonotype was picked up a small number of times. V usage is TRBV7-9 and J usage is TRBJ1-5; TRBD1 aligns across 7 bases. Germline lookup yields CDR1 SEHNR and CDR2 FQNEAQ (reference sequence). Unmatched junction bases numbered 21, after V lost 3 bases and J lost 4 bases. The CDR3 sequence is 20 residues long. CDR3 bases: TGTGCCAGCAGCTTCTCCCGGGACGTGACAGGGAGCGTGGAGAATCAGCCCCAGCATTTT. Its translation is CASSFSRDVTGSVENQPQHF.

This clonotype turned up a few times. V and J are TRBV18 and TRBJ2-7; tentatively, D is TRBD1 (7 bases). Germline CDR1 and CDR2: KGHSH and LQKENI. Trimming cost V 3 bases and J 5 bases, with 11 bases left between them. The CDR3 spans 13 residues. CDR3 residues: CASSPEGAHEQYV. The CDR3 DNA reads TGTGCCAGCTCACCGGAGGGGGCCCACGAGCAGTACGTC.

A note on this clonotype: A much larger clone lies one base from this, so it may be a read error. The V and J genes are TRBV7-2 and TRBJ1-2; a possible D gene is TRBD1 (5 bases). The V end lost 5 bases, the J end lost 8 bases, and 18 bases lay between the germline ends. This CDR3 contains 14 residues. Germline V lookup: CDR1 SGHTA, CDR2 FQGNSA. CDR3 bases: TGTGCCAGCAGCCCACACGGGCGATGGGACGGCTACACCTTC. Protein product: CASSPHGRWDGYTF. The variable domain in full, with the rest retrieved from reference TRBV7-2 and TRBJ1-2, is GAGVSQSPSNKVTEKGKDVELRCDPISGHTALYWYRQSLGQGLEFLIYFQGNSAPDKSGLPSDRFSAERTGGSVSTLTIQRTQQEDSAVYLCASSPHGRWDGYTFGSGTRLTVV.

The genes are TRBV7-8 and TRBJ1-4; D possibly corresponds to TRBD1 (6 bases). Germline CDR1 and CDR2: SGHVS and FQNEAQ. The V gene lost 3 bases and the J gene lost 8 bases, with 19 bases spanning the gap. This CDR3 contains 16 residues. The DNA for the CDR3 is TGTGCCAGCAGCTTTGGAGGGGGGGGGCAAGGAGAAAAACTGTTTTTT. Encoded protein: CASSFGGGGQGEKLFF.

The CDR3 region has the DNA TGTGCCAGCACCCCTAGCTCGGGGGACCGATCCTACGAGCAGTACTTC. Translation: CASTPSSGDRSYEQYF. The J gene is TRBJ2-7, the V gene TRBV27; D perhaps matches TRBD2 (6 bases). The CDR3 is made up of 16 amino acids. CDR1 MNHEY and CDR2 SMNVEV come from the germline V gene (reference sequence). V dropped 7 bases and J dropped 1 base, with 20 bases sitting between them.

This clonotype appeared a few times. The chain links TRBV7-9 to TRBJ1-1, with a tentative D call TRBD1 (5 bases). V lost 0 bases and J 3 bases, leaving 14 bases between the germline ends. The CDR3 length is 16 residues. The germline V gene encodes CDR1 SEHNR and CDR2 FQNEAQ (reference sequence). CDR3 sequence: CASSLAGRVGDTEAFF. CDR3 sequence (DNA): TGTGCCAGCAGCTTAGCCGGCAGGGTGGGGGACACTGAAGCTTTCTTT.

The V gene is TRBV2, the J gene TRBJ1-1; D remains ambiguous. This CDR3 is 13 amino acids long. Trimming cost V 2 bases and J 3 bases, with 7 bases left between them. Germline loops: CDR1 SNHLY, CDR2 FYNNEI. The CDR3 nucleotides are TGTGCCAGCAGTGAATGGGCCCACACTGAAGCTTTCTTT. This translates into CASSEWAHTEAFF.

This clonotype appeared a few times. The chain uses TRBV24-1 and TRBJ2-3, with 8 bases that match TRBD1. The V segment lost 4 bases and the J segment 1 base; nucleotides outside the gene matches: 6. Per the germline V gene, CDR1 is KGHDR and CDR2 is SFDVKD. This CDR3 has 16 amino acids. CDR3 region: CATSDRGQVGTDTQYF. CDR3 DNA sequence: TGTGCCACCAGTGACCGGGGACAGGTAGGCACAGATACGCAGTATTTT.

The rearrangement joins TRBV20-1 to TRBJ1-2; D might be TRBD1 (6 bases). Germline V gene lookup returns CDR1 DFQATT and CDR2 SNEGSKA (reference sequence). This CDR3 spans 15 amino acids. V dropped 0 bases and J dropped 3 bases, with 14 bases sitting between them. CDR3 bases: TGCAGTGCTAGAGATCGGGGGGGGGCGGACTATGGCTACACCTTC. This encodes CSARDRGGADYGYTF.

The CDR3 DNA reads as TGTGCCAGCAGTGAAGCGCCCCTAGCGACCGCCTACGAGCAGTACTTC. Its protein is CASSEAPLATAYEQYF. The chain has TRBV2 and TRBJ2-7; D may be TRBD2 (6 bases). V gave up 0 bases and J gave up 2 bases, with 14 bases separating them. Per the germline V gene, CDR1 is SNHLY and CDR2 is FYNNEI. This CDR3 is 16 amino acids long.

On this clonotype itself: Compared with germline, one end of the junction differs, possibly owing to a read error. The chain is built from TRBV4-1 and TRBJ1-1; D is unclear. Germline CDR1 reads MGHRA; CDR2 reads YSYEKL. The CDR3 spans 12 residues. CDR3 loop: CASSHNEFEAFF. The CDR3 DNA reads TGTGCCAGCAGCCATAACGAGTTCGAAGCTTTCTTT.

This clonotype occurred many times. The gene calls are TRBV7-2 and TRBJ2-5, with 7 bases aligning to TRBD1. CDR1 SGHTA and CDR2 FQGNSA come from the germline V gene. V dropped 6 bases and J dropped 11; count of bases not matched to a gene: 6. CDR3 size: 11 residues. CDR3 bases: TGTGCCAGCAGGTTGACAGGGTCGCAGTACTTC. Translated, it gives CASRLTGSQYF.

The chain joins TRBV7-9 to TRBJ1-1; 7 nucleotides agree with TRBD1. CDR1 and CDR2 (germline): SEHNR, FQNEAQ (reference sequence). The V segment lost 4 bases and the J segment 3 bases; nucleotides outside the gene matches: 2. CDR3 size: 13 residues. The CDR3 here is CASSSDRDTEAFF. Here the CDR3 DNA reads TGTGCCAGCAGCTCCGACAGGGACACTGAAGCTTTCTTT.